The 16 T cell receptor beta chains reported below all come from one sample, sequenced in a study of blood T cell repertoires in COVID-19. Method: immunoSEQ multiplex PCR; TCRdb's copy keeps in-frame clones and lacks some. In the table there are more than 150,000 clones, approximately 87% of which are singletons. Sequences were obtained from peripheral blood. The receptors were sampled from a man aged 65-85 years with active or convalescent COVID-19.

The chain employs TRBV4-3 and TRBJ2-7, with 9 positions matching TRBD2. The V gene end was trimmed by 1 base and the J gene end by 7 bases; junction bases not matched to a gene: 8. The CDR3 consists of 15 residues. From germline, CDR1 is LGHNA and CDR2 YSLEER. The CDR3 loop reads CASSQGDAGGPEQYF. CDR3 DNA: TGCGCCAGCAGCCAAGGGGACGCGGGAGGGCCAGAGCAGTACTTC.

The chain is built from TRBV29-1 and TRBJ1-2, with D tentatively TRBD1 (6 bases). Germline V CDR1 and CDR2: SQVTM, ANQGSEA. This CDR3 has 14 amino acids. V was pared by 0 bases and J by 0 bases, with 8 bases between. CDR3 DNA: TGCAGCGTTGAAGATCGACAGGCTAACTATGGCTACACCTTC. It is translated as CSVEDRQANYGYTF.

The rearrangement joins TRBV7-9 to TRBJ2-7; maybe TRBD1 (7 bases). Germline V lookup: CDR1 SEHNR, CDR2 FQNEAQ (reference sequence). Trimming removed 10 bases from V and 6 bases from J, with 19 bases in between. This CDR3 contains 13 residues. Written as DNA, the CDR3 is TGTGCCATCCCGGGGGCAGGGGGGTTCGAGCAGTACTTC. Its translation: CAIPGAGGFEQYF.

The CDR3 bases are TGTGCCAGCAGCTTGGGGACTAGCGGAAACAATGAGCAGTTCTTC. Protein: CASSLGTSGNNEQFF. The J gene is TRBJ2-1, the V gene TRBV7-3, with TRBD2 matching over 11 bases. Per germline, CDR1 SGHTA and CDR2 FQGTGA. CDR3 length equals 15 residues. Trimming at V came to 3 bases and at J to 5 bases, leaving 3 bases not matched to a gene. The full variable domain, in which reference TRBV7-3 and TRBJ2-1 provide the parts outside the CDR3, is GAGVSQTPSNKVTEKGKYVELRCDPISGHTALYWYRQSLGQGPEFLIYFQGTGAADDSGLPNDRFFAVRPEGSVSTLKIQRTERGDSAVYLCASSLGTSGNNEQFFGPGTRLTVL.

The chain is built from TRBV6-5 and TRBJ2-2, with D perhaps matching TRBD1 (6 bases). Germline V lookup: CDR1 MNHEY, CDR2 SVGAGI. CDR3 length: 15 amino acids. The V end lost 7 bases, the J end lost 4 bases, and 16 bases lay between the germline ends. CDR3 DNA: TGTGCCAGCAAACTACGGACAGCCCCCACCGGGGAGCTGTTTTTT. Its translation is CASKLRTAPTGELFF.

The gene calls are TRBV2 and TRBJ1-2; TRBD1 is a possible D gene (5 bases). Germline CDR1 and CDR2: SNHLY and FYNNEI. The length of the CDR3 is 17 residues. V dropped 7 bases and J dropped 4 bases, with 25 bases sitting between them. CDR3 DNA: TGTGCCAGCATGGACATGTATCGAGCTGGGTCGCGCTATGGCTACACCTTC. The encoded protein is CASMDMYRAGSRYGYTF.

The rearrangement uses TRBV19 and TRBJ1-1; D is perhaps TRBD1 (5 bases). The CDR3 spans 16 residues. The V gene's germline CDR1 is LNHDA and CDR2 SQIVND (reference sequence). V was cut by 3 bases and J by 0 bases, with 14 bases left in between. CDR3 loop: CASSMGPGSMNTEAFF. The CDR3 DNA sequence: TGTGCCAGTAGTATGGGTCCAGGGTCCATGAACACTGAAGCTTTCTTT.

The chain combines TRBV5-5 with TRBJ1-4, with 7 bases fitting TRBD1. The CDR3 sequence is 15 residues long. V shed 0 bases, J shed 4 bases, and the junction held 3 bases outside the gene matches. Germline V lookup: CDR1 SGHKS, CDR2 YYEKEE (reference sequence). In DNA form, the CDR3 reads TGTGCCAGCAGCTTGGATGGGGACAGTAATGAAAAACTGTTTTTT. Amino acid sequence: CASSLDGDSNEKLFF.

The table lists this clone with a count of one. CDR3 in amino acids: CASSQDLTIPHNEQYF. CDR3 DNA sequence: TGTGCCAGCAGCCAAGACCTGACTATCCCCCACAACGAGCAGTACTTC. The V and J genes are TRBV14 and TRBJ2-7, with a possible D match to TRBD2 (5 bases). The V gene's germline CDR1 is SGHDN and CDR2 FVKESK. Trimming left V 0 bases short and J 5 bases short, with 17 bases between. This CDR3 is built from 16 residues.

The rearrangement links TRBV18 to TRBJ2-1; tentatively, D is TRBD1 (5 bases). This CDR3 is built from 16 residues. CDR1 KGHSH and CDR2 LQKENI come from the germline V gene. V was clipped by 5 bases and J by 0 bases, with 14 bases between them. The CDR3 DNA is TGTGCCAGCTCAGCCAGGGCGGTAAGCTCCTACAATGAGCAGTTCTTC. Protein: CASSARAVSSYNEQFF.

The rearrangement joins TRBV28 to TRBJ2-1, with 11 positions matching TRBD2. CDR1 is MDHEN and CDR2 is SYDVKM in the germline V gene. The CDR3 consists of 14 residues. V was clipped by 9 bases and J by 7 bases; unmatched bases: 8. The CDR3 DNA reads TGTGCCAGTATACTAGCGGGAGTACGTAATGAGCAGTTCTTC. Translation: CASILAGVRNEQFF.

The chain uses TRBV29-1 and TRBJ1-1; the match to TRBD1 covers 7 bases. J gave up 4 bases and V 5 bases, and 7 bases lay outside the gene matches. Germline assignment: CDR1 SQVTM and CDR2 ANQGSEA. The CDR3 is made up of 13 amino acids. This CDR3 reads CSVTDRAVTEAFF. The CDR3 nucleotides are TGCAGCGTTACCGACAGGGCGGTCACTGAAGCTTTCTTT.

CDR3 DNA sequence: TGTGCCAGCAGCTTACTAGCGGGAGAGAGAGATACGCAGTATTTT. Amino acids: CASSLLAGERDTQYF. The chain joins TRBV6-2 or TRBV6-3 to TRBJ2-3; 11 bases agree with TRBD2. The CDR3 runs to 15 residues. V shed 6 bases and J 5 bases; nucleotides not matched to a gene: 7. Germline CDR1 reads MNHEY; CDR2 reads SVGEGT.

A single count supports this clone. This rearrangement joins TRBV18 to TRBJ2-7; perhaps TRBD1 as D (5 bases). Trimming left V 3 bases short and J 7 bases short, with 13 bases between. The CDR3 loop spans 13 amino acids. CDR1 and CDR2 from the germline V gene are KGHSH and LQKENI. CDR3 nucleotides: TGTGCCAGCTCACCGTCCAGGGTCGGGGAGCAGTACTTC. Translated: CASSPSRVGEQYF.

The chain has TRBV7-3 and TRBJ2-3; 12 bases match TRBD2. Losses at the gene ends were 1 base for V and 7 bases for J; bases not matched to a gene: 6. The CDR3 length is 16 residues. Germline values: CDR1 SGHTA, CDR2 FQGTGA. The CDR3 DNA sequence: TGTGCCAGCAGCTTAAGAGCTAGCGGGAGGGCTAATACGCAGTATTTT. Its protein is CASSLRASGRANTQYF.

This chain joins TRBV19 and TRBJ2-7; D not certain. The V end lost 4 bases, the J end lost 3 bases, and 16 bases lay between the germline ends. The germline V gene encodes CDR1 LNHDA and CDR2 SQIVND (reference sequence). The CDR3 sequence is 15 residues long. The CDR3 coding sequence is TGTGCCAGTAGTACAACAGCCATACCGGACTACGAGCAGTACTTC. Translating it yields CASSTTAIPDYEQYF.